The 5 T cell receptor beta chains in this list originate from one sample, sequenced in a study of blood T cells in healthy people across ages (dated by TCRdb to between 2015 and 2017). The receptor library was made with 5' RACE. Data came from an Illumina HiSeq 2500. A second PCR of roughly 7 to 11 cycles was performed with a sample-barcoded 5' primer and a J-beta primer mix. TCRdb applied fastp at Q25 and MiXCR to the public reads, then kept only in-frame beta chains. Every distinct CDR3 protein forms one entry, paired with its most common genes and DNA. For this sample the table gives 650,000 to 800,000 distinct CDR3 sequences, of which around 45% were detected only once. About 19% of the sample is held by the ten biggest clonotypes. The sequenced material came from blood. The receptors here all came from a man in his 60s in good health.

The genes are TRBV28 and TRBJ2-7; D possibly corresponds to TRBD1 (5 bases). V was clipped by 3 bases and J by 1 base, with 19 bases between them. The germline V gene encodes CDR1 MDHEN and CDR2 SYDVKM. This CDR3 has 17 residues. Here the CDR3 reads CASSFVWAGSVSYEQYF. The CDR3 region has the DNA TGTGCCAGCAGTTTCGTATGGGCAGGGTCGGTTTCCTACGAGCAGTACTTC.

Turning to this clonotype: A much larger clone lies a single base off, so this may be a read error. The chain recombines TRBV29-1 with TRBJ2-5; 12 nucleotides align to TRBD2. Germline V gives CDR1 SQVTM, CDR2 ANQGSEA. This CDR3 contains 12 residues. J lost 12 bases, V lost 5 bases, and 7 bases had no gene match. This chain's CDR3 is CSVTTSGGWKYF. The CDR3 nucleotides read TGCAGCGTTACTACTAGCGGGGGGTGGAAGTACTTC.

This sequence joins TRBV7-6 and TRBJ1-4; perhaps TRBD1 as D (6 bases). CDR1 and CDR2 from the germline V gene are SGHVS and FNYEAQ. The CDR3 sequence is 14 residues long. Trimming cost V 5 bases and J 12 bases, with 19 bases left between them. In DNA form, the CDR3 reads TGTGCCAGCAGCCGATCGCAGGGGCGAGAAGAACTGTTTTTT. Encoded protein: CASSRSQGREELFF.

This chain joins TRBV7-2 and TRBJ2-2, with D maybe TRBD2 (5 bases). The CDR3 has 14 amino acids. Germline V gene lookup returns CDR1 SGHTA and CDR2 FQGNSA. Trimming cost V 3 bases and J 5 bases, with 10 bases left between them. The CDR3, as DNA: TGTGCCAGCAGCTTCGCGCGGACTACCGGGGAGCTGTTTTTT. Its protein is CASSFARTTGELFF.

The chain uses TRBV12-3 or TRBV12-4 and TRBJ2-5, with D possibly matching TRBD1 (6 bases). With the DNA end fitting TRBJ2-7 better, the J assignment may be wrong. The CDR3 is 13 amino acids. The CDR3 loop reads CASNRQGKNEQYF. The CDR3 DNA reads TGTGCCAGCAATCGGCAGGGGAAGAACGAGCAGTACTTC.